The text below deals with one TCR beta chain. The antigen remains undetermined. The germline gives CDR1 DFQATT, CDR2 SNEGSKA (reference sequence). The CDR3 sequence is 11 residues long. Some second doses came at about 4 weeks and others at about 12 weeks; these were pooled. The sample belongs to a study of T cell responses to AZD1222 COVID-19 vaccine. Study results and caveats: Vaccination with two AZD1222 doses was followed by a rise in Spike-specific TCR breadth and depth. Vaccine-related CD4 TCRs covered spike, predominating at 160-218 and 743-854. Seropositive status at baseline applied to only six AZD1222 recipients.

Using immunoSEQ multiplex PCR, the repertoire was profiled, and TCRdb retains in-frame clones only, with some absent. Of about 150,000 clones detected, around 86% appear once; the ten largest clones hold approximately 9.1%. This rearrangement joins TRBV20-1 to TRBJ2-1; TRBD2 aligns across 7 bases. This clonotype was sampled from an adult who received the AZD1222 COVID-19 vaccine. The source was peripheral blood, collected 28 days after the second AZD1222 dose. As DNA, the CDR3 is TGCTCGGGAGGCGAGTACAATGAGCAGTTCTTC. Protein sequence: CSGGEYNEQFF.